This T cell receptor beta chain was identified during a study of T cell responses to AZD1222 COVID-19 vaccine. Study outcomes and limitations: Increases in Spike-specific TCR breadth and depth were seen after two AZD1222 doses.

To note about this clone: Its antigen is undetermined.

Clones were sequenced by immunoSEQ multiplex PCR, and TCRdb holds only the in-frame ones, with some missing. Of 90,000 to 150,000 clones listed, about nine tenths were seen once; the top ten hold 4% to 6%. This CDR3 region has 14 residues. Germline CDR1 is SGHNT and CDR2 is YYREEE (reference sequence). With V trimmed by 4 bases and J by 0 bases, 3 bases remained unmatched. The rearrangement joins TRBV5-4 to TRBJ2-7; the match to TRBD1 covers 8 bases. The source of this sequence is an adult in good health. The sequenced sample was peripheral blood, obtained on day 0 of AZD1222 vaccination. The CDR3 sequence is CASSPGGDSYEQYF. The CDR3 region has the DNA TGTGCCAGCAGCCCAGGGGGCGACTCCTACGAGCAGTACTTC.